Following are 2 T cell receptor beta chains from one sample sequenced in a study of blood T cells in healthy people across ages. Together with a sample-barcoded 5' primer, a J-beta primer mix was included in a second PCR lasting roughly 7 to 11 cycles. TCRdb ran MiXCR on the 5' RACE reads and lists one entry per CDR3 protein. The data contain 950,000 to 1,200,000 distinct CDR3 sequences, 30% to 40% of them singletons. Input material: blood. These receptors all stem from a man between 18 and 29 years old in good health.

The chain joins TRBV6-5 to TRBJ1-2; TRBD1 is a possible D gene (5 bases). Germline-derived CDR1 and CDR2 are MNHEY and SVGAGI. This CDR3 is built from 14 residues. V shed 6 bases and J shed 8 bases, with 19 bases lying between them. The CDR3 nucleotides read TGTGCCAGCAGGGACGGGACGGCCTCTTGGGGCTACACCTTC. It translates to CASRDGTASWGYTF.

V is TRBV30 and J is TRBJ1-1; 7 bases align to TRBD1. This CDR3 has 14 residues. J lost 4 bases, V lost 2 bases, and 7 bases had no gene match. CDR1 and CDR2 (germline): GTSNPN, SVGIG (reference sequence). For the CDR3, the DNA is TGTGCCTGGAGTAAGGGGGCCGGGGGCACTGAAGCTTTCTTT. Translating it yields CAWSKGAGGTEAFF.